Shown below are 23 T cell receptor beta chains from a single sample sequenced in a study of Graves' ophthalmopathy and Graves' hyperthyroidism. Researchers took RNA transcripts and amplified TCR beta CDR3 regions from them. Second-round multiplex PCR came after first-round RT-PCR with HTBI primers. TCRdb reprocessed the multiplex PCR reads via MiXCR and lists one record per CDR3 protein. The sample lists more than 300,000 distinct CDR3 sequences, about a sixth occurring once. What was sequenced was peripheral blood. These receptor sequences come from an adult woman with stable Graves' hyperthyroidism.

There are many counts of this clonotype. The chain employs TRBV20-1 and TRBJ2-7; 8 bases are shared with TRBD2. V shed 3 bases, J shed 3 bases, and the junction held 4 bases outside the gene matches. Germline V CDR1 and CDR2: DFQATT, SNEGSKA (reference sequence). The CDR3 extends over 13 amino acids. As DNA, the CDR3 is TGCAGTGCTAGCCTCGGGAGGGTCTACGAGCAGTACTTC. Translated, it gives CSASLGRVYEQYF.

This clonotype was counted ten times or more. The V call is TRBV12-3 or TRBV12-4, the J call TRBJ1-1; D gene uncertain. The CDR3 length is 13 residues. The V end was cut by 6 bases, the J end by 8 bases, with 16 bases between. Here the CDR3 reads CASSPSEGREAFF. In nucleotides, the CDR3 is TGTGCCAGCAGCCCAAGTGAAGGACGGGAAGCTTTCTTT.

Remarks on this clonotype: This sequence may be a read error, since a much larger clone differs from it by one base. The chain uses TRBV11-2 and TRBJ1-1, with 8 bases that match TRBD1. V dropped 1 base and J dropped 4; count of bases not matched to a gene: 2. The germline V gene has CDR1 SGHAT and CDR2 FQNNGV. CDR3 size: 14 residues. The DNA of the CDR3 is TGTGCCAGCAGCTTAGTCAGGGGGCCCACTGAAGCTTTCTTT. Encoded protein: CASSLVRGPTEAFF.

This clonotype was recorded many times. This rearrangement joins TRBV5-1 to TRBJ2-7; 10 bases are a match to TRBD2. The germline gives CDR1 SGHRS, CDR2 YFSETQ. The CDR3 has 17 residues. Trimming removed 0 bases from V and 0 bases from J; junction bases left unmatched: 6. The CDR3 coding sequence is TGCGCCAGCAGCTTGGGGCTAGCGGGAGCCAGCTCCTACGAGCAGTACTTC. This codes for CASSLGLAGASSYEQYF. Drawing the rest from reference TRBV5-1 and TRBJ2-7, the complete variable domain is KAGVTQTPRYLIKTRGQQVTLSCSPISGHRSVSWYQQTPGQGLQFLFEYFSETQRNKGNFPGRFSGRQFSNSRSEMNVSTLELGDSALYLCASSLGLAGASSYEQYFGPGTRLTVT.

This clonotype was observed many times. This chain connects TRBV7-9 to TRBJ1-2, with 7 bases that match TRBD1. With V trimmed by 4 bases and J by 6 bases, 8 bases remained unmatched. Germline assignment: CDR1 SEHNR and CDR2 FQNEAQ (reference sequence). CDR3 size: 14 residues. In nucleotides, the CDR3 is TGTGCCAGCAGCTCACCGGGACAGCCTCATGGCTACACCTTC. Translated, it gives CASSSPGQPHGYTF.

This clonotype was counted ten times or more. The J gene is TRBJ1-1, the V gene TRBV28; D might be TRBD1 (6 bases). The V gene's germline CDR1 is MDHEN and CDR2 SYDVKM. The germline V and J ends were trimmed by 2 bases and 3 bases, with 10 bases remaining between them. The CDR3 is 14 residues long. CDR3 residues: CASSLGRGDTEAFF. In DNA, the CDR3 is TGTGCCAGCAGTTTAGGCAGGGGCGACACTGAAGCTTTCTTT.

This clonotype occurred a few times. This sequence joins TRBV5-1 and TRBJ1-1; weak D call: TRBD1 (5 bases). Germline assignment: CDR1 SGHRS and CDR2 YFSETQ. With 0 bases removed from V and 0 bases from J, the gap between germline ends came to 12 bases. This CDR3 region has 16 residues. The CDR3 DNA follows: TGCGCCAGCAGCTTGGCGACGATAGGGGTGAACACTGAAGCTTTCTTT. As protein: CASSLATIGVNTEAFF.

This clonotype came up many times. This chain joins TRBV6-2 or TRBV6-3 and TRBJ2-7, with D possibly being TRBD1 (6 bases). The V gene's germline CDR1 is MNHEY and CDR2 SVGEGT. The CDR3 is 13 residues long. Trimming took 6 bases from V and 3 from J, leaving 12 bases between them. CDR3 in DNA: TGTGCCAGCAGAGTCGGGACAATCTACGAGCAGTACTTC. It yields the protein CASRVGTIYEQYF.

This rearrangement joins TRBV28 to TRBJ2-5; 12 bases are a match to TRBD2. CDR3 size: 16 residues. V was clipped by 2 bases and J by 2 bases; unmatched bases: 3. Germline V gene lookup returns CDR1 MDHEN and CDR2 SYDVKM. The CDR3 DNA reads TGTGCCAGCAGTTTAGGGACTAGCGGGTTTCAAGAGACCCAGTACTTC. Translation gives CASSLGTSGFQETQYF.

This clonotype was found many times. The V and J genes are TRBV30 and TRBJ1-2; tentative D call: TRBD1 (6 bases). The V end was cut by 3 bases, the J end by 1 base, with 15 bases between. The CDR3 has 15 residues. CDR1 and CDR2 (germline): GTSNPN, SVGIG (reference sequence). For the CDR3, the DNA is TGTGCCTGGAGGCCCCAGGGGCACTATAACTATGGCTACACCTTC. Its translation: CAWRPQGHYNYGYTF.

This clonotype was observed a handful of times. One base away lies a much larger clone, so this may be a sequencing read error. Since no conserved phenylalanine or tryptophan closes the CDR3, a read error is the likely cause. This chain links TRBV12-5 with TRBJ2-2; TRBD1 agrees at 8 bases. Germline lookup yields CDR1 LGHNT and CDR2 FRNRAP. The CDR3 spans 18 residues. V trimming: 3 bases; J trimming: 3 bases; junction bases outside the gene matches: 12. The CDR3 bases are TGTGCTAGTGGTTTTGGCGTGGCAGGGGGCAAGTACACCGGGGAGCTGTTTTTG. Amino acids: CASGFGVAGGKYTGELFL.

J is TRBJ2-7 and V is TRBV20-1; TRBD2 matches 7 bases. The CDR3 length is 16 residues. From germline, CDR1 is DFQATT and CDR2 SNEGSKA (reference sequence). J was trimmed by 3 bases and V by 2 bases; bases with no gene match: 13. The CDR3 loop reads CSARTRVRDYSYEQYF. CDR3 DNA sequence: TGCAGTGCTAGAACCAGAGTCCGGGACTACAGCTACGAGCAGTACTTC.

This clonotype was seen repeatedly, ten times or more. A much larger clone sits a single nucleotide away, making a read error possible. This rearrangement joins TRBV6-5 to TRBJ2-6, with 9 nucleotides matching TRBD1. V shed 11 bases and J 6 bases; nucleotides not matched to a gene: 11. Germline V CDR1 and CDR2: MNHEY, SVGAGI. The CDR3 is 15 residues long. CDR3: CAGKERTGAANVLTF. Here the CDR3 DNA reads TGTGCCGGCAAAGAAAGGACAGGGGCGGCCAACGTCCTGACTTTC.

This clonotype was observed at least ten times. The rearrangement links TRBV28 to TRBJ1-2; D remains unclear. Germline-derived CDR1 and CDR2 are MDHEN and SYDVKM. Trimming pared 6 bases from V and 5 bases from J, leaving 22 bases between. This CDR3 has 16 residues. CDR3 DNA sequence: TGTGCCAGCAGCCCGAGCGATCGGGTCCCCCAATATGGCTACACCTTC. Its translation: CASSPSDRVPQYGYTF.

Ten or more counts support this clonotype. The chain carries TRBV28 and TRBJ2-5, with D possibly TRBD1 on 6 matching bases. The germline gives CDR1 MDHEN, CDR2 SYDVKM. This CDR3 has 14 residues. The V end lost 4 bases, the J end lost 0 bases, and 9 bases lay between the germline ends. The CDR3 sequence is CASSSDRNQETQYF. In DNA, the CDR3 is TGTGCCAGCAGTTCGGACAGAAACCAAGAGACCCAGTACTTC. Full variable domain (missing parts from reference TRBV28 and TRBJ2-5): DVKVTQSSRYLVKRTGEKVFLECVQDMDHENMFWYRQDPGLGLRLIYFSYDVKMKEKGDIPEGYSVSREKKERFSLILESASTNQTSMYLCASSSDRNQETQYFGPGTRLLVL.

This clonotype came up many times. The gene calls are TRBV12-3 or TRBV12-4 and TRBJ2-5; no firm D call. Trimming removed 7 bases from V and 0 bases from J, with 9 bases in between. CDR3 size: 13 residues. CDR3 sequence: CASTELDQETQYF. CDR3 DNA: TGTGCCAGCACCGAGTTAGACCAAGAGACCCAGTACTTC.

This clonotype was recorded at least ten times. The chain employs TRBV12-5 and TRBJ2-7, with 7 bases aligning to TRBD2. The V gene end was trimmed by 0 bases and the J gene end by 2 bases; junction bases not matched to a gene: 7. CDR3 length: 16 residues. Germline loops: CDR1 LGHNT, CDR2 FRNRAP. CDR3 coding DNA: TGTGCTAGTGGTTTGGTAATTAGCGGGCCAGCCTACGAGCAGTACTTC. As protein: CASGLVISGPAYEQYF.

This clonotype came up many times. The CDR3 coding sequence is TGTGCCACCAGTGATTTCACAGGGGGCAGCGGCACCGGGGAGCTGTTTTTT. This sequence encodes CATSDFTGGSGTGELFF. The chain uses TRBV24-1 and TRBJ2-2, with 9 bases lining up with TRBD1. This CDR3 contains 17 residues. Germline values: CDR1 KGHDR, CDR2 SFDVKD. Germline trimming cut 1 base from V and 4 bases from J; bases unmatched to any gene: 6.

This chain uses TRBV11-2 with TRBJ2-5; no reliable D call. Looked up from germline, CDR1 is SGHAT and CDR2 is FQNNGV. This CDR3 has 14 residues. V shed 5 bases and J shed 5 bases, with 15 bases lying between them. The CDR3 is CASSLLSVGETQYF. CDR3 DNA: TGTGCCAGCAGCCTCCTCTCGGTAGGCGAGACCCAGTACTTC.

This clonotype was found many times. This sequence joins TRBV30 and TRBJ1-1; no clear D gene. The CDR3 extends over 13 amino acids. Germline CDR1 and CDR2: GTSNPN and SVGIG (reference sequence). V gave up 0 bases and J gave up 5 bases, with 10 bases separating them. CDR3 coding DNA: TGTGCCTGGAGTGTAGCACGGGTGACTGAAGCTTTCTTT. As protein: CAWSVARVTEAFF. The whole variable domain, filled in from reference TRBV30 and TRBJ1-1, reads SQTIHQWPATLVQPVGSPLSLECTVEGTSNPNLYWYRQAAGRGLQLLFYSVGIGQISSEVPQNLSASRPQDRQFILSSKKLLLSDSGFYLCAWSVARVTEAFFGQGTRLTVV.

This clonotype was counted at least ten times. CDR3 sequence (DNA): TGTGCCAGCAGTTATGGCGTAACCCAAGAGACCCAGTACTTC. Its protein product is CASSYGVTQETQYF. This chain links TRBV6-2 or TRBV6-3 with TRBJ2-5; no definite D call. The CDR3 spans 14 residues. From germline, CDR1 is MNHEY and CDR2 SVGEGT. The germline V and J ends were trimmed by 3 bases and 1 base, with 9 bases remaining between them.

This clonotype was seen ten or more times. The chain employs TRBV28 and TRBJ2-6; D uncertain. CDR1 and CDR2 from the germline V gene are MDHEN and SYDVKM. V was clipped by 0 bases and J by 0 bases, with 6 bases between them. This CDR3 has 16 residues. This CDR3 reads CASSLWSASGANVLTF. In nucleotides, the CDR3 is TGTGCCAGCAGTTTATGGTCGGCCTCTGGGGCCAACGTCCTGACTTTC.

This sequence joins TRBV28 and TRBJ2-7, with TRBD2 matching over 8 bases. V was clipped by 10 bases and J by 3 bases; unmatched bases: 11. This CDR3 is 14 amino acids long. In germline, CDR1 is MDHEN, CDR2 SYDVKM. The CDR3, as DNA: TGTGCCACAGCATCCATCAGCGGGAGCTACGAGCAGTACTTC. This sequence encodes CATASISGSYEQYF.